This T cell receptor beta chain is drawn from a study of beta chain features in type 1 diabetes. On the study more broadly: All samples combined gave over 100 million sorted cells for examination.

The length of the CDR3 is 14 residues. V lost 8 bases and J 0 bases, leaving 11 bases between the germline ends. The V gene's germline CDR1 is SNHLY and CDR2 FYNNEI. Study-wide results and limits: For type 1 diabetes patients, VDJ junctions showed fewer insertions and more deletions. For Type 1 diabetes patients, all four CD4+ subsets carried TCRB CDR3s that were moderately but significantly shorter. Naive, central memory and Treg TCRB repertoires seemed to resemble each other more closely in patients than they did in healthy donors.

The sequenced template was cDNA made from the entire isolated RNA. Per sample, stem cell-like memory T cell libraries averaged approximately 930,000 reads. This table comes from immunoSEQ multiplex PCR, and its TCRdb copy is limited to in-frame clones, with some not included. This sample has 20,000 to 25,000 clones, with about 63% found just once. Worth noting for this clone: Its cognate antigen is unknown.

The receptor was derived from a middle-aged woman with type 1 diabetes. Sequenced sample: stem cell memory CD4+ T cells from blood. The chain employs TRBV2 and TRBJ2-4, with D maybe TRBD1 (5 bases). CDR3 in DNA: TGTGCCAGCGAGGCAGGGTTAGCCAAAAACATTCAGTACTTC. Protein: CASEAGLAKNIQYF. Supplemented by reference TRBV2 and TRBJ2-4, the full variable domain reads EPEVTQTPSHQVTQMGQEVILRCVPISNHLYFYWYRQILGQKVEFLVSFYNNEISEKSEIFDDQFSVERPDGSNFTLKIRSTKLEDSAMYFCASEAGLAKNIQYFGAGTRLSVL.